This T cell receptor (beta chain) was identified in a study of T cells of healthy individuals. TCRdb analysed the 5' RACE reads with MiXCR anew, one entry per CDR3 protein. The sample records about 82,000 distinct CDR3 sequences, 5% being singletons. V was cut by 0 bases and J by 5 bases, with 14 bases left in between. CDR1 SGHRS and CDR2 YFSETQ come from the germline V gene. This CDR3 contains 16 residues. This clonotype was recorded at least ten times. This sequence originates from a female donor in good health. This chain uses TRBV5-1 with TRBJ2-2; perhaps TRBD1 as D (5 bases). CDR3 amino acids: CASSLDVHRGTGELFF. CDR3 nucleotide sequence: TGCGCCAGCAGCTTGGACGTCCATAGGGGTACCGGGGAGCTGTTTTTT.